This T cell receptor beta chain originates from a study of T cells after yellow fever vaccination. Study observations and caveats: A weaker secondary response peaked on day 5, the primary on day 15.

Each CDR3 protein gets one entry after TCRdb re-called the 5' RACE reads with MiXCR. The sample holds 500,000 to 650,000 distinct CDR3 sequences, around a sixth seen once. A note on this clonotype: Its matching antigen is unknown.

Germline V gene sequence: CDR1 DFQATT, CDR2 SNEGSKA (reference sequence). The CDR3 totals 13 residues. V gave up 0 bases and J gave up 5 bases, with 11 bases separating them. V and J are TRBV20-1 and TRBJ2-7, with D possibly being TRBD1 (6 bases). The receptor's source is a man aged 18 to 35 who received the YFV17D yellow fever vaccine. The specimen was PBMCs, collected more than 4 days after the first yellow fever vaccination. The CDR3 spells CSARDPAGDEQYF. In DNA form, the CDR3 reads TGCAGTGCTAGAGATCCGGCAGGGGACGAGCAGTACTTC.